This T cell receptor (beta chain) was found in a study of Tregs in tolerant kidney transplant recipients. As for the study in general: Recipients received nonmyeloablative bone marrow transplants from related graft donors, with transient mixed chimerism. Study results and caveats: In tolerant patients, donor-specific Tregs outgrew total Tregs, suggesting antigen-driven expansion.

V lost 0 bases to trimming and J lost 8 bases, with 13 bases between them. The length of the CDR3 is 15 residues. Per germline, CDR1 SEHNR and CDR2 FQNEAQ (reference sequence). Profiled with immunoSEQ multiplex PCR; TCRdb holds only in-frame clones, not every one. The sample yields about 94,000 clones, more than 85% seen once. CD4+CD25+CD127- Tregs, CD4+CD25- non-Tregs, CD4 and CD8 cells were sorted. Remarks on this clone: Its specificity is unknown.

Source: CD4+ T cells from blood, taken before the transplant. This receptor was obtained from a human donor who received a combined kidney and bone marrow transplant. The J gene is TRBJ1-4, the V gene TRBV7-9, with D possibly matching TRBD1 (5 bases). Written as DNA, the CDR3 is TGTGCCAGCAGCTTAGCTCCAGGGCGGTACGAAAAACTGTTTTTT. It is translated as CASSLAPGRYEKLFF.